These 25 T cell receptor beta chains were sequenced from one sample in a study of identical twins. MiXCR, applied by TCRdb to the 5' RACE reads, yields one record per CDR3 protein. In the table there are 640,000 or so distinct CDR3 sequences, 5.5% to 7.5% of which are singletons. Sequencing was performed on naive T cells sorted from blood. The receptors here all came from a man between 18 and 29 years old in good health.

This clonotype was found many times. V gene TRBV20-1 combines with J gene TRBJ2-1; unclear D gene. This CDR3 has 14 amino acids. Trimming removed 5 bases at V and 2 bases at J, with 13 bases between. Per germline, CDR1 DFQATT and CDR2 SNEGSKA (reference sequence). CDR3: CSARSSQAYNEQFF. The CDR3 DNA follows: TGCAGTGCTCGATCTAGTCAGGCCTACAATGAGCAGTTCTTC.

Many counts were recorded for this clonotype. This CDR3 reads CSARDQVSASSYNEQFF. The CDR3 DNA sequence: TGCAGTGCTAGAGATCAGGTATCGGCTAGCTCCTACAATGAGCAGTTCTTC. The chain is built from TRBV20-1 and TRBJ2-1; D is unclear. Germline V gene data show CDR1 as DFQATT and CDR2 as SNEGSKA (reference sequence). The CDR3 contains 17 residues. Trimming cost V 0 bases and J 0 bases, with 15 bases left between them.

Ten or more counts support this clonotype. J is TRBJ2-4 and V is TRBV7-2; D is unclear. The CDR3 contains 12 residues. V lost 0 bases and J lost 13, with 10 bases in between. Germline assignment: CDR1 SGHTA and CDR2 FQGNSA. CDR3 protein: CASSLAHSTQYF. The CDR3, as DNA: TGTGCCAGCAGCTTAGCGCACTCCACACAGTACTTC.

The sample holds many counts of this clonotype. The V call is TRBV7-2, the J call TRBJ2-7, with no clear D. The ends were cut back, 4 bases at V and 0 bases at J, with 13 bases in the middle. Per the germline V gene, CDR1 is SGHTA and CDR2 is FQGNSA. The CDR3 spans 15 residues. DNA of the CDR3: TGTGCCAGCAGCTACCTCAGTGATACCTCCTACGAGCAGTACTTC. It translates to CASSYLSDTSYEQYF.

This clonotype has at least ten counts. J is TRBJ2-1 and V is TRBV20-1, with 12 positions matching TRBD2. CDR3 length: 14 residues. V lost 4 bases and J lost 5; bases outside the gene matches: 3. CDR1 is DFQATT and CDR2 is SNEGSKA in the germline V gene (reference sequence). The CDR3, as DNA: TGCAGTGCTACTAGCGGGAGGGGGGACAATGAGCAGTTCTTC. It is translated as CSATSGRGDNEQFF.

This clonotype appeared many times. This rearrangement joins TRBV12-3 or TRBV12-4 to TRBJ1-6, with D possibly being TRBD1 (6 bases). This CDR3 has 15 residues. The ends were cut back, 6 bases at V and 1 base at J, with 10 bases in the middle. The CDR3 DNA reads TGTGCCAGCAGCAACAGGGAATCCTATAATTCACCCCTCCACTTT. Protein sequence: CASSNRESYNSPLHF.

Remarks on this clonotype: A clone one base away is much larger, so this may be a read error. Here the CDR3 reads CASSLGIARDTQYF. As DNA, the CDR3 is TGTGCCAGCAGCCTAGGGATAGCGCGGGATACGCAGTATTTT. The chain has TRBV7-9 and TRBJ2-3; a weak D match, TRBD2 (5 bases). Trimming removed 5 bases at V and 6 bases at J, with 15 bases between. CDR1 is SEHNR, CDR2 FQNEAQ, per germline (reference sequence). The CDR3 is made up of 14 amino acids.

This clonotype was seen many times. The chain couples TRBV20-1 to TRBJ2-2; 10 bases match TRBD2. V shed 6 bases, J shed 4 bases, and the junction held 11 bases outside the gene matches. This CDR3 has 16 amino acids. Germline V CDR1 and CDR2: DFQATT, SNEGSKA (reference sequence). CDR3 protein: CSALRAPSGGTGELFF. The CDR3 DNA sequence: TGCAGTGCCCTCAGAGCGCCTAGCGGGGGCACCGGGGAGCTGTTTTTT.

This clonotype came up many times. CDR3 DNA sequence: TGCAGCGCCGTGGCCCCAGCGAACACCGGGGAGCTGTTTTTT. Protein: CSAVAPANTGELFF. This chain joins TRBV29-1 and TRBJ2-2, with D unclear. This CDR3 contains 14 residues. CDR1 SQVTM and CDR2 ANQGSEA come from the germline V gene. The V gene lost 7 bases and the J gene lost 0 bases, with 12 bases spanning the gap.

This clonotype was detected only a few times. The chain employs TRBV5-5 and TRBJ2-7; D remains unclear. Germline lookup yields CDR1 SGHKS and CDR2 YYEKEE (reference sequence). Deletions cut 7 bases from V and 2 bases from J, with 13 bases between. There are 13 residues in the CDR3. The CDR3: CASLTGSPYEQYV. The CDR3 nucleotides are TGTGCCAGCCTTACCGGGTCTCCCTACGAGCAGTACGTC.

This clonotype was seen ten or more times. The chain couples TRBV12-3 or TRBV12-4 to TRBJ2-1, with D tentatively TRBD1 (6 bases). This CDR3 region has 12 residues. The V end was cut by 5 bases, the J end by 8 bases, with 10 bases between. The CDR3 here is CASSGYRDEQFF. The DNA for the CDR3 is TGTGCCAGCAGTGGCTACAGGGATGAGCAGTTCTTC.

V usage is TRBV29-1 and J usage is TRBJ2-1; D is perhaps TRBD2 (7 bases). CDR1 and CDR2 from the germline V gene are SQVTM and ANQGSEA. V lost 7 bases and J 5 bases, leaving 21 bases between the germline ends. The CDR3 contains 15 residues. CDR3: CSAQEWGGLDNEQFF. The CDR3 DNA is TGCAGCGCGCAGGAATGGGGGGGGCTCGACAATGAGCAGTTCTTC.

This clonotype showed up many times. The chain joins TRBV20-1 to TRBJ1-1; TRBD1 agrees at 7 bases. This CDR3 contains 15 residues. From germline, CDR1 is DFQATT and CDR2 SNEGSKA (reference sequence). V was pared by 1 base and J by 6 bases, with 11 bases of the junction left unmatched. CDR3 region: CSARVWDSYSPEAFF. In nucleotides, the CDR3 is TGCAGTGCTAGAGTATGGGACAGTTATAGCCCTGAAGCTTTCTTT.

This clonotype occurred many times. The genes are TRBV4-1 and TRBJ2-3; 9 bases agree with TRBD2. The germline CDR1 and CDR2 sequences are MGHRA and YSYEKL. This CDR3 is built from 18 residues. The V gene end was trimmed by 1 base and the J gene end by 0 bases; junction bases not matched to a gene: 8. DNA of the CDR3: TGCGCCAGCAGCCAAGTTCGTCCTAGCGGGAAGAGCACAGATACGCAGTATTTT. This codes for CASSQVRPSGKSTDTQYF.

This clonotype was seen ten or more times. The rearrangement uses TRBV12-3 or TRBV12-4 and TRBJ1-4, with a possible D match to TRBD1 (6 bases). The CDR3 spans 16 residues. Trimming shortened V by 6 bases and J by 12 bases, and 26 bases separated the two germline ends. Here the CDR3 reads CASSPPPGGPTVELFF. CDR3 in DNA: TGTGCCAGCAGCCCTCCGCCGGGGGGCCCCACAGTTGAACTGTTTTTT.

Many counts were recorded for this clonotype. This sequence joins TRBV20-1 and TRBJ1-5; D not resolved. V lost 1 base, J lost 3 bases, and 10 bases lay in between. The CDR3 length is 14 residues. Germline values: CDR1 DFQATT, CDR2 SNEGSKA (reference sequence). This CDR3 reads CSARGGKNNQPQHF. The DNA for the CDR3 is TGCAGTGCTAGAGGTGGGAAAAACAATCAGCCCCAGCATTTT.

This clonotype was detected many times. This rearrangement joins TRBV7-2 to TRBJ2-5; TRBD1 or TRBD2 may be the D gene (5 bases each). V was trimmed by 2 bases and J by 4 bases, leaving 11 bases between them. Per the germline V gene, CDR1 is SGHTA and CDR2 is FQGNSA. CDR3 length: 14 residues. CDR3 sequence (DNA): TGTGCCAGCAGCTTATGGGGCGCGGGAGAGACCCAGTACTTC. This gives the protein CASSLWGAGETQYF.

This clonotype was counted ten times or more. The rearrangement links TRBV5-1 to TRBJ2-2, with 9 nucleotides matching TRBD2. Trimming cost V 2 bases and J 5 bases; bases outside gene matches: 4. Germline assignment: CDR1 SGHRS and CDR2 YFSETQ. This CDR3 has 15 residues. CDR3 protein: CASSFSLAGTGELFF. The CDR3 DNA is TGCGCCAGCAGCTTTTCCCTAGCGGGGACCGGGGAGCTGTTTTTT.

This clonotype has a handful of counts. The chain is built from TRBV5-6 and TRBJ2-5, with a weak D call TRBD1 (5 bases). Per germline, CDR1 SGHDT and CDR2 YYEEEE. This CDR3 is 15 amino acids long. Deletions cut 4 bases from V and 5 bases from J, with 18 bases between. The CDR3 nucleotides are TGTGCCAGCAGCCGCCCACAGGATCCCGGGGAGACCCAGTACTTC. This encodes CASSRPQDPGETQYF.

This clonotype was found many times. The chain's CDR3 is CASRDDTYGYTF. The CDR3 DNA reads TGTGCCAGCAGAGACGACACCTATGGCTACACCTTC. The chain is built from TRBV6-1 and TRBJ1-2; D uncertain. Germline lookup yields CDR1 MNHNS and CDR2 SASEGT. The CDR3 has 12 residues. Trimming pared 6 bases from V and 4 bases from J, leaving 9 bases between.

The sample holds many counts of this clonotype. The chain is built from TRBV7-8 and TRBJ1-1; D unclear. The CDR3 consists of 13 residues. Between the trimmed V and J ends, which lost 3 bases and 6 bases, there was a span of 11 bases. The V gene's germline CDR1 is SGHVS and CDR2 FQNEAQ. The CDR3 coding sequence is TGTGCCAGCAGCTTGACGGCGGGCCCTGAAGCTTTCTTT. It yields the protein CASSLTAGPEAFF.

In this sample, this clonotype turned up many times. V gene TRBV24-1 combines with J gene TRBJ2-1, with TRBD1 matching over 8 bases. Germline V CDR1 and CDR2: KGHDR, SFDVKD. V lost 4 bases, J lost 3 bases, and 10 bases stayed unmatched. This CDR3 spans 17 amino acids. CDR3 DNA: TGTGCCACCAGTGACCCTCCCAGGACAGGGTACTACAATGAGCAGTTCTTC. Its protein product is CATSDPPRTGYYNEQFF.

This clonotype occurred a few times. The chain combines TRBV29-1 with TRBJ2-7, with TRBD1 identical over 10 bases. J was trimmed by 0 bases and V by 1 base; bases with no gene match: 6. Per the germline V gene, CDR1 is SQVTM and CDR2 is ANQGSEA. This CDR3 is 16 amino acids long. The CDR3 reads CSVEGPGQGSSYEQYF. CDR3 bases: TGCAGCGTTGAAGGCCCGGGACAGGGGAGCTCCTACGAGCAGTACTTC.

This clonotype was recorded a few times. This rearrangement joins TRBV7-2 to TRBJ2-1; 8 bases match TRBD2. V lost 5 bases, J lost 12 bases, and 6 bases stayed unmatched. The CDR3 extends over 12 amino acids. CDR1 is SGHTA, CDR2 FQGNSA, per germline. CDR3 nucleotide sequence: TGTGCCAGCAGCCGACTAGCGAAATGGCAGTTCTTC. It translates to CASSRLAKWQFF.

This clonotype has just a few counts. The chain recombines TRBV20-1 with TRBJ1-6; possibly TRBD1 for D (6 bases). Trimming took 3 bases from V and 0 from J, leaving 15 bases between them. The germline V gene encodes CDR1 DFQATT and CDR2 SNEGSKA (reference sequence). This CDR3 is built from 17 residues. CDR3 in DNA: TGCAGTGCTAGGGCCCCACTACAGGGCTCCTATAATTCACCCCTCCACTTT. It codes for CSARAPLQGSYNSPLHF.